This is a list of T cell receptor beta chains from one sample in a study of response to subunit inactivated influenza vaccine. TCRdb passed the RT-PCR reads through MiXCR, listing each CDR3 protein once. In the table there are roughly 670,000 distinct CDR3 sequences, about 15% of which are singletons. The sample here was PBMCs from blood, taken 14 to 15 days before vaccination. These receptors were taken from a man aged 50-59 years who received an inactivated influenza vaccine. Each CDR3 is given with its conserved first and last residue. The D gene is left open where the match is weak. Where a row states a size, it is once, few, many or the class of an expanded clone; other rows omit it.

clone_size,j_call,v_call,d_call,cdr3_aa,cdr3_nt
few,TRBJ2-7,TRBV18,NA,CASQRAGSYEQYF,TGTGCCAGCCAACGGGCAGGGTCCTACGAGCAGTACTTC
few,TRBJ2-1,TRBV6-1,TRBD1,CASSPFGTVPYNEQFF,TGTGCCAGCAGCCCCTTCGGGACAGTACCCTACAATGAGCAGTTCTTC
NA,TRBJ2-7,TRBV5-1,TRBD2,CASSLSPRTSGRAYEQYF,TGCGCCAGCAGCCTCTCACCCAGGACTAGCGGGAGGGCCTACGAGCAGTACTTC
few,TRBJ2-1,TRBV15,NA,CATSRALLALTNEQFF,TGTGCCACCAGCAGAGCCTTACTCGCCCTTACCAATGAGCAGTTCTTC
few,TRBJ2-1,TRBV20-1,NA,CSARVPYDNEQFF,TGCAGTGCTAGAGTCCCATACGACAATGAGCAGTTCTTC
NA,TRBJ1-1,TRBV12-3/TRBV12-4,NA,CASSYTGYTEAFF,TGTGCCAGCAGCTACACAGGGTACACTGAAGCTTTCTTT
NA,TRBJ1-5,TRBV12-3/TRBV12-4,NA,CASSPGYLPQHF,TGTGCCAGCAGTCCAGGGTATCTGCCCCAGCATTTT
few,TRBJ2-1,TRBV12-3/TRBV12-4,TRBD1,CASSTRTGPYNEQFF,TGTGCCAGCAGTACCCGGACAGGGCCGTACAATGAGCAGTTCTTC
once,TRBJ2-1,TRBV7-8,TRBD1,CASSLEGQGASHEQFF,TGTGCCAGCAGCTTAGAGGGACAGGGGGCGTCCCATGAGCAGTTCTTC
few,TRBJ2-5,TRBV4-3,TRBD2,CASSRGTSVQETQYF,TGCGCCAGCAGCCGCGGGACTAGCGTTCAAGAGACCCAGTACTTC
few,TRBJ2-7,TRBV6-2/TRBV6-3,NA,CASSSSDRYEQYF,TGTGCCAGCAGTTCCTCAGATCGCTACGAGCAGTACTTC
NA,TRBJ2-1,TRBV5-1,NA,CASSLRRNNEQFF,TGCGCCAGCAGCTTGAGGCGGAACAATGAGCAGTTCTTC
few,TRBJ2-3,TRBV11-2,NA,CASSSSGGGSLQYF,TGTGCCAGCAGCTCCTCGGGGGGCGGGAGTTTGCAGTATTTT
NA,TRBJ2-3,TRBV30,TRBD1,CAWSTGGRDTQYF,TGTGCCTGGAGTACAGGGGGCCGGGATACGCAGTATTTT
NA,TRBJ2-7,TRBV29-1,NA,CSAQLSSGVSLYEQYF,TGCAGCGCCCAACTATCGTCAGGGGTAAGCTTGTACGAGCAGTACTTC
NA,TRBJ1-6,TRBV9,NA,CASSVEGSGSPLHF,TGTGCCAGCAGCGTAGAGGGGTCCGGATCACCCCTCCACTTT
few,TRBJ2-1,TRBV30,NA,CAWSPLAPSYNEQFF,TGTGCCTGGAGTCCTCTAGCGCCCTCCTACAATGAGCAGTTCTTC
NA,TRBJ2-1,TRBV11-2,TRBD2,CASSLDLAGQQFF,TGTGCCAGCAGCTTAGATCTAGCGGGGCAGCAGTTCTTC
many,TRBJ2-3,TRBV7-3,NA,CASSLGRADTQYF,TGTGCCAGCAGCTTGGGCCGGGCGGATACGCAGTATTTT
NA,TRBJ1-1,TRBV19,NA,CASSSALTVTEAFF,TGTGCCAGTTCTTCGGCATTAACAGTTACTGAAGCTTTCTTT
few,TRBJ2-3,TRBV2,TRBD2,CASRASGGTDTQYF,TGTGCCAGCAGGGCTAGCGGGGGCACAGATACGCAGTATTTT
many,TRBJ1-3,TRBV4-1,TRBD1,CASSRNSGTGINYSGNTIYF,TGCGCCAGCAGCCGGAACTCCGGGACAGGCATAAACTACTCTGGAAACACCATATATTTT
few,TRBJ1-3,TRBV9,NA,CASSGGGRRFGNTIYF,TGTGCCAGCAGCGGGGGGGGCCGTCGATTTGGAAACACCATATATTTT
NA,TRBJ2-1,TRBV30,NA,CAWSRGLDNEQFF,TGTGCCTGGAGCAGGGGACTTGACAATGAGCAGTTCTTC